The sequence of this T cell receptor (beta chain) was determined in a study of cytomegalovirus exposure and HLA in healthy donors. Findings and caveats of the study: Fewer N-insertions (relative to the 666-donor mean) were reportedly seen in an Asian-associated ancestry cluster in a later analysis. Roughly uniform sequencing depth across donors was assumed, possibly incorrectly. What TCR beta sequences reportedly achieved was accurate prediction of HLA-A and HLA-B alleles in most subjects.

With respect to this clone: Its specificity is not known.

The PCR had 60 Vbeta and 13 Jbeta primers. Repertoires were generated with immunoSEQ multiplex PCR, while TCRdb's copy carries only in-frame clones and drops some. This table holds around 170,000 clones, 75% to 85% found once. This clonotype was obtained from a woman under 30 in good health and CMV-seronegative. Sequenced sample: PBMCs.

The CDR3 bases are TGTGCCAGCTCACCCTCCGGGACAGGTCACCAGCCCCAGCATTTT. It encodes CASSPSGTGHQPQHF. This chain joins TRBV18 and TRBJ1-5, with TRBD1 identical over 8 bases. Germline-derived CDR1 and CDR2 are KGHSH and LQKENI. The ends lost 3 bases at V and 7 bases at J; junction bases unmatched: 8. The CDR3 has 15 residues.